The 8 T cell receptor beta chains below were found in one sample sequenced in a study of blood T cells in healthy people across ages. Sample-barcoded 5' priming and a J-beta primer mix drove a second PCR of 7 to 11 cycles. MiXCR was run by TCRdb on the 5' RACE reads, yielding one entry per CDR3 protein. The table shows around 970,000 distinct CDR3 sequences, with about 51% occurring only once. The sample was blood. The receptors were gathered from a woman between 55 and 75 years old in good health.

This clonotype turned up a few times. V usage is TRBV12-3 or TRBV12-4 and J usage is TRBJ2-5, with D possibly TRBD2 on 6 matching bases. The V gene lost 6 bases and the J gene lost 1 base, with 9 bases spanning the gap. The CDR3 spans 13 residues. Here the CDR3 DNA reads TGTGCCAGCAGGCGGGACCTCCAAGAGACCCAGTACTTC. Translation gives CASRRDLQETQYF.

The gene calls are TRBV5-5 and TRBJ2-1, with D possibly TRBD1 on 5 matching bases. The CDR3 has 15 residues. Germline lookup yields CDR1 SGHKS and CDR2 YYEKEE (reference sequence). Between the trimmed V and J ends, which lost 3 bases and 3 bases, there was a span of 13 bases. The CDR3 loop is CASSSNAGNYNEQFF. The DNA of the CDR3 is TGTGCCAGCAGCTCCAATGCAGGGAACTACAATGAGCAGTTCTTC.

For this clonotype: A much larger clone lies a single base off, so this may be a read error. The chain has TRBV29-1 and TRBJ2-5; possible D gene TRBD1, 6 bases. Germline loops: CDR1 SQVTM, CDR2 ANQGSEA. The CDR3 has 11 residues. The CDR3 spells CGGQLQETQYF. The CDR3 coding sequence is TGCGGCGGACAGTTGCAAGAGACCCAGTACTTC.

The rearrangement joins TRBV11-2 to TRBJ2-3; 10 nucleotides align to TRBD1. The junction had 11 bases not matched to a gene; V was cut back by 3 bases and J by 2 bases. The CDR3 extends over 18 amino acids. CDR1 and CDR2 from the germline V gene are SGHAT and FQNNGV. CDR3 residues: CASSFGTTGGGFTDTQYF. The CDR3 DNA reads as TGTGCCAGCAGCTTCGGTACGACAGGGGGCGGATTCACAGATACGCAGTATTTT.

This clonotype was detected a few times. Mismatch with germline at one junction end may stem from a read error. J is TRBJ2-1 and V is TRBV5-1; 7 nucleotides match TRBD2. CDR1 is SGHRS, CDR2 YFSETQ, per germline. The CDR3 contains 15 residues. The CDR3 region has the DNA TGTGCCAGCAGCTTATGGGGGGGATCTTACAATGAGCAGTTCTTC. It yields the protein CASSLWGGSYNEQFF.

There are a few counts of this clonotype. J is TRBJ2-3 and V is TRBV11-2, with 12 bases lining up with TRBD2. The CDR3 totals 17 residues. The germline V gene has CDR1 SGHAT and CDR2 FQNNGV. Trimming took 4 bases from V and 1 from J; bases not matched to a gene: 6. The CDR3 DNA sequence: TGTGCCAGCAGCTCCACGACTAGCGGGAGTGGCACAGATACGCAGTATTTT. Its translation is CASSSTTSGSGTDTQYF.

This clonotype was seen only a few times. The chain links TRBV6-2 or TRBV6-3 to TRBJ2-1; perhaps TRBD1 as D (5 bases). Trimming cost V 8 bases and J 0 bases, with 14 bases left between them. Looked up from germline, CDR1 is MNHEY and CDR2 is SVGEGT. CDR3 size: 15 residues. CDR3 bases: TGTGCCAGCCGTCCTAGGGGCAGCTCCTACAATGAGCAGTTCTTC. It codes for CASRPRGSSYNEQFF.

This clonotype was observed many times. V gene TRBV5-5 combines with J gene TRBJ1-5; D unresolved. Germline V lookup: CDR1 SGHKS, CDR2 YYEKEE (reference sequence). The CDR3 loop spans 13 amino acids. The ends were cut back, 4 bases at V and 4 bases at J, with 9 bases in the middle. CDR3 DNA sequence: TGTGCCAGCAGCCAAGGCGTTAATCAGCCCCAGCATTTT. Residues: CASSQGVNQPQHF.